These 18 T cell receptor beta chains were sequenced from one sample in a study of early T cells in non-severe SARS-CoV-2 infection. MiXCR, applied by TCRdb to the 5' RACE reads, yields one record per CDR3 protein. The table includes roughly 24,000 distinct CDR3 sequences, about 5% detected once. Sequenced sample: whole blood. The receptors originated from an adult who was a healthcare worker with PCR-confirmed SARS-CoV-2 infection or an uninfected control (not recorded which).

This clonotype was picked up a small number of times. This chain links TRBV18 with TRBJ1-3; TRBD1 matches 7 bases. V gave up 3 bases and J gave up 7 bases; unmatched junction bases: 12. The germline gives CDR1 KGHSH, CDR2 LQKENI. This CDR3 has 16 residues. CDR3 DNA sequence: TGTGCCAGCTCACCCCTCCGTGACAGGGAAAAGAACACCATATATTTT. This codes for CASSPLRDREKNTIYF.

This clonotype was counted many times. This rearrangement joins TRBV20-1 to TRBJ2-5, with 11 bases aligning to TRBD2. Germline CDR1 DFQATT, CDR2 SNEGSKA (reference sequence). The length of the CDR3 is 17 residues. Unmatched junction bases numbered 13, after V lost 5 bases and J lost 2 bases. The CDR3 spells CSAANSGGDLLQETQYF. In DNA form, the CDR3 reads TGCAGTGCTGCTAATAGCGGGGGGGACCTACTGCAAGAGACCCAGTACTTC.

This clonotype was found many times. The chain carries TRBV6-6 and TRBJ1-4; possible D gene TRBD1, 5 bases. CDR1 and CDR2 (germline): MNHNY, SVGAGI (reference sequence). V lost 2 bases and J lost 4, with 14 bases in between. The CDR3 loop spans 16 amino acids. CDR3 in amino acids: CASSYGWGGGNEKLFF. In DNA, the CDR3 is TGTGCCAGCAGTTACGGATGGGGGGGAGGTAATGAAAAACTGTTTTTT.

Many counts were recorded for this clonotype. This chain joins TRBV10-1 and TRBJ2-7, with a tentative D call TRBD2 (5 bases). The V gene lost 0 bases and the J gene lost 8 bases, with 14 bases spanning the gap. This CDR3 is 14 amino acids long. Germline assignment: CDR1 WNHNN and CDR2 SYGVQD (reference sequence). In DNA form, the CDR3 reads TGCGCCAGCAGTGAGTCGGGAGCATCTACGAAGCAGTACTTC. Translated, it gives CASSESGASTKQYF.

A few counts support this clonotype. The V call is TRBV20-1, the J call TRBJ2-3; 10 nucleotides line up with TRBD2. The CDR3 has 14 amino acids. V shed 6 bases and J 2 bases; nucleotides not matched to a gene: 5. Per the germline V gene, CDR1 is DFQATT and CDR2 is SNEGSKA (reference sequence). In DNA, the CDR3 is TGCAGTGCCAAACTAGCGGGGAACACAGATACGCAGTATTTT. Its translation is CSAKLAGNTDTQYF.

At least ten counts were recorded for this clonotype. The J gene is TRBJ2-7, the V gene TRBV4-1; 7 positions agree with TRBD1. V gave up 0 bases and J gave up 6 bases; unmatched junction bases: 8. Germline V gives CDR1 MGHRA, CDR2 YSYEKL. The CDR3 runs to 15 residues. The CDR3, as DNA: TGCGCCAGCAGCCAAGATCGGGCGACAGGGCGCGAGCAGTACTTC. Translated: CASSQDRATGREQYF.

The genes are TRBV7-2 and TRBJ1-4; D remains ambiguous. In germline, CDR1 is SGHTA, CDR2 FQGNSA. Trimming took off 5 bases at V and 10 bases at J, with 11 bases between the two ends. The CDR3 consists of 12 residues. CDR3 DNA sequence: TGTGCCAGCAGCCCCCGGGAAGGAAAACTGTTTTTT. Its protein is CASSPREGKLFF. Complete variable domain (other parts from reference TRBV7-2 and TRBJ1-4): GAGVSQSPSNKVTEKGKDVELRCDPISGHTALYWYRQSLGQGLEFLIYFQGNSAPDKSGLPSDRFSAERTGGSVSTLTIQRTQQEDSAVYLCASSPREGKLFFGSGTQLSVL.

This clonotype is classed as medium-sized. Here the CDR3 reads CASSPEGPWGQEYTGELFF. CDR3 nucleotide sequence: TGTGCCAGCAGTCCCGAAGGGCCCTGGGGACAGGAGTACACCGGGGAGCTGTTTTTT. The chain is built from TRBV11-2 and TRBJ2-2, with 8 bases that match TRBD1. In germline, CDR1 is SGHAT, CDR2 FQNNGV. V dropped 6 bases and J dropped 3; count of bases not matched to a gene: 18. CDR3 size: 19 residues.

This clonotype was seen at least ten times. V gene TRBV18 combines with J gene TRBJ2-1; D uncertain. Germline CDR1 reads KGHSH; CDR2 reads LQKENI. The CDR3 is 15 amino acids. V shed 3 bases and J shed 5 bases, with 14 bases lying between them. As DNA, the CDR3 is TGTGCCAGCTCACCTCCAACCGGACGGGACAATGAGCAGTTCTTC. This encodes CASSPPTGRDNEQFF.

This sequence joins TRBV7-2 and TRBJ1-4, with 8 bases lining up with TRBD1. V lost 6 bases to trimming and J lost 7 bases; unmatched junction nucleotides: 7. There are 14 residues in the CDR3. Germline V gives CDR1 SGHTA, CDR2 FQGNSA. CDR3 loop: CASRHTGGLEKLFF. The CDR3, as DNA: TGTGCCAGCAGACATACAGGGGGGCTTGAAAAACTGTTTTTT.

This clonotype was seen many times. The chain recombines TRBV11-2 with TRBJ1-1; 8 bases align to TRBD1. This CDR3 spans 14 amino acids. CDR1 is SGHAT and CDR2 is FQNNGV in the germline V gene. The junction had 7 bases not matched to a gene; V was cut back by 4 bases and J by 6 bases. CDR3 in amino acids: CASSSRQGAAEAFF. CDR3 in DNA: TGTGCCAGCAGCTCCCGGCAGGGGGCAGCTGAAGCTTTCTTT.

This clonotype is judged medium-sized (0.01 to 0.1%). The V and J genes are TRBV19 and TRBJ1-1, with 7 bases lining up with TRBD1. V dropped 5 bases and J dropped 5; count of bases not matched to a gene: 11. CDR1 is LNHDA, CDR2 SQIVND, per germline (reference sequence). The CDR3 loop spans 15 amino acids. The DNA for the CDR3 is TGTGCCAGTAGTCCCTCCGGGACAGCTGGGACTGAAGCTTTCTTT. It specifies CASSPSGTAGTEAFF.

This clonotype was recorded many times. Germline and junction disagree at one end, which may indicate a read error. This chain links TRBV7-2 with TRBJ2-7; D perhaps matches TRBD2 (6 bases). This CDR3 comprises 14 residues. CDR1 and CDR2 from the germline V gene are SGHTA and FQGNSA. The CDR3 DNA reads as TGTGCCAGCAGCTTCGAGAGGGACTCCAACGAGCAGTACTTC. Amino acid sequence: CASSFERDSNEQYF.

This clonotype occurred many times. This rearrangement joins TRBV20-1 to TRBJ1-2; tentatively, D is TRBD1 (5 bases). Looked up from germline, CDR1 is DFQATT and CDR2 is SNEGSKA (reference sequence). Trimming left V 2 bases short and J 5 bases short, with 15 bases between. The CDR3 has 14 amino acids. For the CDR3, the DNA is TGCAGTGCTAGAAATATCAGGGTAACTTATGGCTACACCTTC. Translated: CSARNIRVTYGYTF.

This clonotype was observed a handful of times. The chain carries TRBV19 and TRBJ1-4; possibly TRBD1 for D (6 bases). Germline V gene sequence: CDR1 LNHDA, CDR2 SQIVND (reference sequence). The ends were cut back, 10 bases at V and 1 base at J, with 16 bases in the middle. CDR3 length: 15 residues. The CDR3 nucleotides are TGTGCCACCCGAGACAGGCGGATAACTAATGAAAAACTGTTTTTT. It specifies CATRDRRITNEKLFF.

This clonotype was observed at least ten times. V gene TRBV29-1 combines with J gene TRBJ1-1, with no clear D. V was cut by 0 bases and J by 1 base, with 18 bases left in between. CDR3 length: 17 amino acids. Per the germline V gene, CDR1 is SQVTM and CDR2 is ANQGSEA. This chain's CDR3 is CSVEDRRVGLPNTEAFF. For the CDR3, the DNA is TGCAGCGTTGAAGATAGAAGAGTAGGATTACCGAACACTGAAGCTTTCTTT.

The chain recombines TRBV10-3 with TRBJ2-7; the D is unclear. The CDR3 covers 14 residues. Germline V gene sequence: CDR1 ENHRY, CDR2 SYGVKD. With 2 bases removed from V and 0 bases from J, the gap between germline ends came to 8 bases. The CDR3 here is CAISELQSSYEQYF. In DNA form, the CDR3 reads TGTGCCATCAGTGAGCTCCAAAGCTCCTACGAGCAGTACTTC.

The V gene is TRBV5-8, the J gene TRBJ1-5; no clear D gene. The CDR3 runs to 13 residues. Trimming cost V 0 bases and J 1 base, with 2 bases left between them. The germline V gene has CDR1 SGHTS and CDR2 YDEGEE. CDR3 DNA sequence: TGTGCCAGCAGCTTGGCCAGCAATCAGCCCCAGCATTTT. Translation: CASSLASNQPQHF.